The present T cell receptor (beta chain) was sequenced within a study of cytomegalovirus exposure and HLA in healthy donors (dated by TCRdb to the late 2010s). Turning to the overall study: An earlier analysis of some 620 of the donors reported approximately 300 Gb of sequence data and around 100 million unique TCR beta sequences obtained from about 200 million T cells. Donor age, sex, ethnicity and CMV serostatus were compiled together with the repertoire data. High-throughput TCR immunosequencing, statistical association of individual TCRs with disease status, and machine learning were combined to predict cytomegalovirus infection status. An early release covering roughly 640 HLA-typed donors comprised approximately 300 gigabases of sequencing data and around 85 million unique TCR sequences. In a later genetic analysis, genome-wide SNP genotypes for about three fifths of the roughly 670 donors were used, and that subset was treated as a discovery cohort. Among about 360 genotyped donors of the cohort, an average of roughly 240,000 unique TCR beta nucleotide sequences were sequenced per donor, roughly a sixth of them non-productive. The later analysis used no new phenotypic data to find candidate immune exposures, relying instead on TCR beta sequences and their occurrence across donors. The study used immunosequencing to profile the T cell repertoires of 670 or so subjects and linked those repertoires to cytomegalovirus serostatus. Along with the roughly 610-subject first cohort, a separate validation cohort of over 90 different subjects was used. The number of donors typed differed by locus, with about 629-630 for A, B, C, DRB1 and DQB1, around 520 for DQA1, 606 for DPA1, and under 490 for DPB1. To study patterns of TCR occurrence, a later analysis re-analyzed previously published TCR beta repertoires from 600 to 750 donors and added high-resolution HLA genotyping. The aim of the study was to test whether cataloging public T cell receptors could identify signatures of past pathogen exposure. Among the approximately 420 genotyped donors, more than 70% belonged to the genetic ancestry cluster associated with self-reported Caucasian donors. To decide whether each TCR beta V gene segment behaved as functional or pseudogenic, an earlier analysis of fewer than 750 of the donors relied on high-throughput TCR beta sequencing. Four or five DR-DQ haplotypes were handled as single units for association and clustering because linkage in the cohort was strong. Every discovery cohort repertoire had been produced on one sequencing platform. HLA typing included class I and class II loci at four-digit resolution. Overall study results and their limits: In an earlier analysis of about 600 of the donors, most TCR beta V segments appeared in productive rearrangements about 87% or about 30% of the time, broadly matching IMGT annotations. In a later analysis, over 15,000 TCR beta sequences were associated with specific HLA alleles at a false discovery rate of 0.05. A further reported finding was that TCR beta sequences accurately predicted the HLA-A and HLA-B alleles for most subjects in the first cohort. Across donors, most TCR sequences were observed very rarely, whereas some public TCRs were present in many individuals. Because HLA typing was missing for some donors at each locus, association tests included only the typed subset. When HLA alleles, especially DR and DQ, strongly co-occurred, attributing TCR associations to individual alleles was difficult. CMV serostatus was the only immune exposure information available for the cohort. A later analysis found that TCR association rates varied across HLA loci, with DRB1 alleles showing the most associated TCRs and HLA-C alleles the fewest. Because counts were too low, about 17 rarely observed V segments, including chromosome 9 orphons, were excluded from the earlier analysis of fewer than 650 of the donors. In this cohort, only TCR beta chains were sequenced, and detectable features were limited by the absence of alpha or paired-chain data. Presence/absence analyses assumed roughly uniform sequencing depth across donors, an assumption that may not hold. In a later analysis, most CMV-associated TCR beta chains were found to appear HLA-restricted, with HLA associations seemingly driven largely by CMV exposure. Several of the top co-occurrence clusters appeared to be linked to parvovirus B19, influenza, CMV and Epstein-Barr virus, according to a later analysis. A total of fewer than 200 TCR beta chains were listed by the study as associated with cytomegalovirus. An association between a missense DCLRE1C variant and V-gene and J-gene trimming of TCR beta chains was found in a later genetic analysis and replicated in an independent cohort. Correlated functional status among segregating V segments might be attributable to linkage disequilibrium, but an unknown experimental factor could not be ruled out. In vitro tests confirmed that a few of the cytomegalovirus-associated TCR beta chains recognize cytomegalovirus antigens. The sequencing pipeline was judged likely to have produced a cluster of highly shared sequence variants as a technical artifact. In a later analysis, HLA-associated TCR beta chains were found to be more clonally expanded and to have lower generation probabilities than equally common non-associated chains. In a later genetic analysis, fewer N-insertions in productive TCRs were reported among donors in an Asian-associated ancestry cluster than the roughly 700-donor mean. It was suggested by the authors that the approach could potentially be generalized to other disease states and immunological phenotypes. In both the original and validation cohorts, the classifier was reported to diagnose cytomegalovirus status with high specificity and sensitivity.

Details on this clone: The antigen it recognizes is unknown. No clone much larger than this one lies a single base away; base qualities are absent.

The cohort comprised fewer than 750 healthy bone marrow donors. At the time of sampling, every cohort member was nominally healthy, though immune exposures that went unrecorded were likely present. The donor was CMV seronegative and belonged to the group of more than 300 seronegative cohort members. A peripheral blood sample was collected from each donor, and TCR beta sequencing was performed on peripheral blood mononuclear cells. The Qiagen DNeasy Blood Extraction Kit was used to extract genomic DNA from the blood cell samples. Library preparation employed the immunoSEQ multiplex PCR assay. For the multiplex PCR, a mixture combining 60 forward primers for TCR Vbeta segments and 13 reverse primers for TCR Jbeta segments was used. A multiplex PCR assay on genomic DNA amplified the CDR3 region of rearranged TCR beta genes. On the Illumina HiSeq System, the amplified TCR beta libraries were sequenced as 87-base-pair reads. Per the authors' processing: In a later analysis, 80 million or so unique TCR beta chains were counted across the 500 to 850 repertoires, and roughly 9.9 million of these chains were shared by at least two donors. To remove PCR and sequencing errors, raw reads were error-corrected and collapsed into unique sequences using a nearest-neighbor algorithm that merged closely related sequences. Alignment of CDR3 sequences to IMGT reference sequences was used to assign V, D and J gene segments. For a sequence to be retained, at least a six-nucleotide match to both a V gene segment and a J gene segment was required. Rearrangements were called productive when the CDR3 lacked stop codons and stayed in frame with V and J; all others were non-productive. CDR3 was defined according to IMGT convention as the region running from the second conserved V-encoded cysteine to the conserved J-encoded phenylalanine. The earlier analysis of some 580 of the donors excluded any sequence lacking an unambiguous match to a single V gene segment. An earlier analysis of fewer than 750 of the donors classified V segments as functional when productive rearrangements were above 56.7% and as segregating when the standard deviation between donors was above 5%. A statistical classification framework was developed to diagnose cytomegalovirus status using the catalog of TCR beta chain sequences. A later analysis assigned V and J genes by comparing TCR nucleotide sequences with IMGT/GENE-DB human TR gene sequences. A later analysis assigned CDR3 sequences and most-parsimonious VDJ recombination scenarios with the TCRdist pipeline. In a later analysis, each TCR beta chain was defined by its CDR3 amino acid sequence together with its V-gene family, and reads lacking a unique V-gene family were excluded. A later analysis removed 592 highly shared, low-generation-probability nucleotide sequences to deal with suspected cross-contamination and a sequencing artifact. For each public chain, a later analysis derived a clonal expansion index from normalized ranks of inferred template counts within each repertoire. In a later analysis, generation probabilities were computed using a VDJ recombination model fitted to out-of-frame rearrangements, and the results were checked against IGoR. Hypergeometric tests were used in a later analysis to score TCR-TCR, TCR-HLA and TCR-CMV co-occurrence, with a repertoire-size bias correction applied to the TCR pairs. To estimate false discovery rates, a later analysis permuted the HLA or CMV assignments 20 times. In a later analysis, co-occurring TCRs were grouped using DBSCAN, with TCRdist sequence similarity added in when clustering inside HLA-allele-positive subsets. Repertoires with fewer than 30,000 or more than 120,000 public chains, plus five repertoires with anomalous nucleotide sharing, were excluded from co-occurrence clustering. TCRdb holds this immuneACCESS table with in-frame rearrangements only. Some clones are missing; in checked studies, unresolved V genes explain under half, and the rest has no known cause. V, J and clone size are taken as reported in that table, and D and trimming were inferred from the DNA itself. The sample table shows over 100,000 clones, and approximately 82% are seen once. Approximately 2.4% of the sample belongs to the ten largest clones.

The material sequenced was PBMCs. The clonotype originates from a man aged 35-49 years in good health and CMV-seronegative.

The sequence in DNA is TGTGCCAGCAGGGACAGGGGGCATGGCTACACCTTC. The translation is CASRDRGHGYTF. This receptor chain uses TRBV6-5 and TRBJ1-2, with TRBD1 matching 11 junction bases. There are 12 amino acids in the CDR3, from cysteine to phenylalanine inclusive. Here the CDR3 DNA is all that survives: 36 bases in frame from base 1. Germline trimming: 6 bases from V, 6 bases from J; junction bases outside gene matches: 0. Based on the germline V gene, the CDR1 and CDR2 sequences are MNHEY and SVGAGI.